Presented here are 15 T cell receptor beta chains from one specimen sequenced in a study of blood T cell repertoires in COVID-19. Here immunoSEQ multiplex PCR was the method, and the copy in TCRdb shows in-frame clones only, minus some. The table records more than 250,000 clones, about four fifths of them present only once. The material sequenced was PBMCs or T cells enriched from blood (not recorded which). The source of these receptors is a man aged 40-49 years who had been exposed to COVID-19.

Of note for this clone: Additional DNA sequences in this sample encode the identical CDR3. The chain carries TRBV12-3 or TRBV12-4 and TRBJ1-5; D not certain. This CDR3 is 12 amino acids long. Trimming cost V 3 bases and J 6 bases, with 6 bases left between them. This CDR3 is CASSFSRQPQHF. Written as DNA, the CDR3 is TGTGCCAGCAGTTTTTCTCGTCAGCCCCAGCATTTT.

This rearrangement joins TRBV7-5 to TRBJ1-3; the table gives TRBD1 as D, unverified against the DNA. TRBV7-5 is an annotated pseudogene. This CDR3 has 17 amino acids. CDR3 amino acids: CARSPIRVLIYGNTIYF. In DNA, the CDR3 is TGTGCCAGAAGCCCGATCAGGGTTCTGATTTATGGAAACACCATATATTTT.

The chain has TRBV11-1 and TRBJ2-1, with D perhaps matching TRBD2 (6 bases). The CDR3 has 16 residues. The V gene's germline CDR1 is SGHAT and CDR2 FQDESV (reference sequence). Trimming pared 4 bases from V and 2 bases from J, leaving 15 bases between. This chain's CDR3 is CASSSHTGEAYNEQFF. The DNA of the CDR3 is TGTGCCAGCAGCTCCCATACGGGAGAGGCCTACAATGAGCAGTTCTTC.

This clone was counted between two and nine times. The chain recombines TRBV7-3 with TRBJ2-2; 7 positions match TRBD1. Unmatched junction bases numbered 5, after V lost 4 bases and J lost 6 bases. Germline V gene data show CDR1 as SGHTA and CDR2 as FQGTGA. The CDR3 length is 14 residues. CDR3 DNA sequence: TGTGCCAGCAGCTCGGGACAGATCCCCGGGGAGCTGTTTTTT. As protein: CASSSGQIPGELFF.

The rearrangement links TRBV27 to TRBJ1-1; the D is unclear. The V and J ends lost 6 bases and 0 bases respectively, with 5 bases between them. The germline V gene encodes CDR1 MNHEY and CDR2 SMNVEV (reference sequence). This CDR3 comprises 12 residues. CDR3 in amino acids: CASRTVNTEAFF. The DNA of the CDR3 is TGTGCCAGCAGAACAGTGAACACTGAAGCTTTCTTT.

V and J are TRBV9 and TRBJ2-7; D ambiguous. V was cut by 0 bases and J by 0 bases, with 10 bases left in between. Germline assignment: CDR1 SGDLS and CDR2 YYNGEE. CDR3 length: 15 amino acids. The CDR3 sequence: CASSVDDWSSYEQYF. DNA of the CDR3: TGTGCCAGCAGCGTAGATGACTGGAGCTCCTACGAGCAGTACTTC.

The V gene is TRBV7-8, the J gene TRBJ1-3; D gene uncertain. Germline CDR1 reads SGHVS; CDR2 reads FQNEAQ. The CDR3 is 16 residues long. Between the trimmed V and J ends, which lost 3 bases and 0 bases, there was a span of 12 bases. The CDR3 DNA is TGTGCCAGCAGCTTCCGACATCCGAGCTCTGGAAACACCATATATTTT. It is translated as CASSFRHPSSGNTIYF. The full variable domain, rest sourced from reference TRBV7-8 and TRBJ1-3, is GAGVSQSPRYKVAKRGQDVALRCDPISGHVSLFWYQQALGQGPEFLTYFQNEAQLDKSGLPSDRFFAERPEGSVSTLKIQRTQQEDSAVYLCASSFRHPSSGNTIYFGEGSWLTVV.

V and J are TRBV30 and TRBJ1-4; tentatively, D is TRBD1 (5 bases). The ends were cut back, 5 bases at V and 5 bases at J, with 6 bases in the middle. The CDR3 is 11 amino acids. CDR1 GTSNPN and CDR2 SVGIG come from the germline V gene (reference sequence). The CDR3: CAWGANEKLFF. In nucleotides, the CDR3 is TGTGCCTGGGGGGCAAATGAAAAACTGTTTTTT.

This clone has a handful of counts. CDR3 sequence: CASGLSGSYEQYF. The CDR3 coding sequence is TGTGCTAGTGGGCTGTCGGGCTCCTACGAGCAGTACTTC. The rearrangement links TRBV12-5 to TRBJ2-7; no reliable D call. CDR1 and CDR2 (germline): LGHNT, FRNRAP. V dropped 6 bases and J dropped 0 bases, with 9 bases sitting between them. The CDR3 is 13 residues long.

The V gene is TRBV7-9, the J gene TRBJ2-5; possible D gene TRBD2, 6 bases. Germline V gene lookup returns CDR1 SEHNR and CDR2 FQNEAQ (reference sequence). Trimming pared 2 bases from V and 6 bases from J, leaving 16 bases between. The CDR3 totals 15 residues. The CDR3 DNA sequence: TGTGCCAGCAGCTTACCCGGGAGTAGTCCGAAGACCCAGTACTTC. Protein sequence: CASSLPGSSPKTQYF.

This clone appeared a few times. The CDR3 DNA follows: TGCAGCGTGACCTTCGGGAGGTCTGTCAATGAGCAGTTCTTC. Its protein is CSVTFGRSVNEQFF. The gene calls are TRBV29-1 and TRBJ2-1; 7 bases map to TRBD2. The CDR3 spans 14 residues. Germline assignment: CDR1 SQVTM and CDR2 ANQGSEA. V was pared by 6 bases and J by 6 bases, with 11 bases of the junction left unmatched.

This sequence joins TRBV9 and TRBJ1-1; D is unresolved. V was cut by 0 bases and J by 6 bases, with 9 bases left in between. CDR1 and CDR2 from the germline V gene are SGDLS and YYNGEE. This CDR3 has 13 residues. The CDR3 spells CASSVDYASEAFF. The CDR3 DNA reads TGTGCCAGCAGCGTAGACTACGCGTCTGAAGCTTTCTTT.

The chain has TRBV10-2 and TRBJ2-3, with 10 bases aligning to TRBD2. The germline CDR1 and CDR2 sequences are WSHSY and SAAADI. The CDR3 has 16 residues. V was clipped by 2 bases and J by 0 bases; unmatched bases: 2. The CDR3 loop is CASSEPGLASTDTQYF. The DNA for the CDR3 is TGCGCCAGCAGTGAGCCGGGACTAGCGAGCACAGATACGCAGTATTTT.

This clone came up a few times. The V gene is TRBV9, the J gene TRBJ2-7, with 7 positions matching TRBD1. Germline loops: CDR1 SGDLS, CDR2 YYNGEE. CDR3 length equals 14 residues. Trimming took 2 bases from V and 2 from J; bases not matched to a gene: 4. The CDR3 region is CASSVGQPPYEQYF. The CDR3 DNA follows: TGTGCCAGCAGCGTGGGACAGCCACCCTACGAGCAGTACTTC.

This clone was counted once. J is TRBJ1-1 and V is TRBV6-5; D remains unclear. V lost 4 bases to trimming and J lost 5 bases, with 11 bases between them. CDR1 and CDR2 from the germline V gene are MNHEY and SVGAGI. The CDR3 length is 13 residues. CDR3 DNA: TGTGCCAGCAGTTCCACCTATAGAACTGAAGCTTTCTTT. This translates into CASSSTYRTEAFF.